The present T cell receptor beta chain was sequenced within a study of blood T cells in healthy people across ages. This clonotype was recorded a few times. The second PCR ran roughly 6 to 11 cycles with a sample-barcoded 5' primer and J-beta primers. TCRdb passed the 5' RACE reads through MiXCR, listing each CDR3 protein once. The data hold roughly 1.9 million distinct CDR3 sequences, with around 42% observed a single time. The origin of this receptor is a human donor in good health. Sequencing was done on a sample of blood.

The CDR3 loop reads CAITSGGYNEQFF. The DNA of the CDR3 is TGTGCCATCACTAGCGGGGGATACAATGAGCAGTTCTTC. The J gene is TRBJ2-1, the V gene TRBV10-3, with 10 nucleotides matching TRBD2. The V and J ends lost 7 bases and 4 bases, in that order; junction bases with no gene match: 1. CDR1 is ENHRY, CDR2 SYGVKD, per germline. The CDR3 contains 13 residues.